This TCR beta chain was recovered during a study of CD8 T cells in ankylosing spondylitis. Study-wide results and caveats: CD8+ by phenotype, disease-linked clones were relatively rare in peripheral blood. Characteristic, it appeared, of ankylosing spondylitis blood was a TCR beta motif of about eight highly homologous variants.

As for this clonotype: Its antigen is undetermined.

The J segment lost 4 bases and the V segment lost 6 bases, leaving 11 bases of the junction unmatched. Germline CDR1 DFQATT, CDR2 SNEGSKA (reference sequence). CDR3 size: 15 residues. Via MiXCR, TCRdb re-called the 5' RACE reads, giving one row per CDR3 protein. The sample contains about 150,000 distinct CDR3 sequences, around two fifths of which appear only once. This clonotype originated in a male donor with ankylosing spondylitis. Sequencing used synovial fluid, either unsorted or a sorted T cell fraction (not recorded which). The V gene is TRBV20-1, the J gene TRBJ2-5, with 10 bases aligning to TRBD2. CDR3 bases: TGCAGTGCCTGGGTGGGGTTAGCGGGAGGAGAGACCCAGTACTTC. This gives the protein CSAWVGLAGGETQYF.